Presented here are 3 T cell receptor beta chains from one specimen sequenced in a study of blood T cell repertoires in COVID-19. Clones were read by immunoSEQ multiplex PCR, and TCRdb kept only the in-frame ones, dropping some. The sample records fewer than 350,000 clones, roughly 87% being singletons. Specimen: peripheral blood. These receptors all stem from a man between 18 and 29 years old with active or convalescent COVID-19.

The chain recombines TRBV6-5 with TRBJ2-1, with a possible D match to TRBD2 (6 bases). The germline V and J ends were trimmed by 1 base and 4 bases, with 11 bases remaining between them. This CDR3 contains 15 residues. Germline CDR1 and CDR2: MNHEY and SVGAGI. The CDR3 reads CASSYWGVSYNEQFF. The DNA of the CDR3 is TGTGCCAGCAGTTACTGGGGGGTTTCGTACAATGAGCAGTTCTTC.

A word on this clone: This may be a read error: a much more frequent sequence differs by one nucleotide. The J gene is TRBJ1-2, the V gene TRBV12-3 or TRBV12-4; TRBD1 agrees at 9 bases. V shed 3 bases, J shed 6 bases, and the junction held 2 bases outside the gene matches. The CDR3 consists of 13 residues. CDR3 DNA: TGTGCCAGCAGTTTCAACAGGGGGCATGGCTACACCTTC. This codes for CASSFNRGHGYTF.

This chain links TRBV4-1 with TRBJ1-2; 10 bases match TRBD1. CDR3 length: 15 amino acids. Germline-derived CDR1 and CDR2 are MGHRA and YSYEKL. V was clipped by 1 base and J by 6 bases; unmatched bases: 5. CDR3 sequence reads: CASSQVGGQGNGYTF. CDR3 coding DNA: TGCGCCAGCAGCCAAGTTGGGGGACAGGGGAATGGCTACACCTTC.